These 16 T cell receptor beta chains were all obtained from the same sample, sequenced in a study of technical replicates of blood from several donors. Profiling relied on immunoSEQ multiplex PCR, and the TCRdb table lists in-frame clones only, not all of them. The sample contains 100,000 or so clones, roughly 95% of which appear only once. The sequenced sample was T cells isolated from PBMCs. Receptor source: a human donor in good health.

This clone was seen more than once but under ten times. The CDR3 here is CASTGGRQPQHF. The CDR3 DNA reads TGTGCCAGCACGGGGGGCAGGCAGCCCCAGCATTTT. The chain joins TRBV2 to TRBJ1-5; D perhaps matches TRBD1 (6 bases). This CDR3 has 12 residues. Germline CDR1 reads SNHLY; CDR2 reads FYNNEI. V was cut by 7 bases and J by 7 bases, with 11 bases left in between.

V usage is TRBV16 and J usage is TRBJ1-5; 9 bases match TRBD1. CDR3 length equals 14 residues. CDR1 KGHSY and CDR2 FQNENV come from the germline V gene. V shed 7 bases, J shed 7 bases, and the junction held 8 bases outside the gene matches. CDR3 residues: CASNRDRVDQPQHF. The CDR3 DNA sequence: TGTGCCAGCAACAGGGACAGGGTTGACCAGCCCCAGCATTTT.

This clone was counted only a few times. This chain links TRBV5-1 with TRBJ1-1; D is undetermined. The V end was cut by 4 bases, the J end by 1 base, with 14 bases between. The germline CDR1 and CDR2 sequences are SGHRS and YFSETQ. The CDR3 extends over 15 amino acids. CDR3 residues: CASSTGLTRNTEAFF. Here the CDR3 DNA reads TGCGCCAGCAGCACCGGACTAACGCGGAACACTGAAGCTTTCTTT. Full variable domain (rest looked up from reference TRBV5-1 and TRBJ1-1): KAGVTQTPRYLIKTRGQQVTLSCSPISGHRSVSWYQQTPGQGLQFLFEYFSETQRNKGNFPGRFSGRQFSNSRSEMNVSTLELGDSALYLCASSTGLTRNTEAFFGQGTRLTVV.

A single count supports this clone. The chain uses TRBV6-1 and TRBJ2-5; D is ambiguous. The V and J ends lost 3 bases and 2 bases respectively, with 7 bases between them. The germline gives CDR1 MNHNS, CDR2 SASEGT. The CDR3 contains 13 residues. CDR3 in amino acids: CASSDTVQETQYF. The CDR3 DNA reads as TGTGCCAGCAGTGACACTGTACAAGAGACCCAGTACTTC.

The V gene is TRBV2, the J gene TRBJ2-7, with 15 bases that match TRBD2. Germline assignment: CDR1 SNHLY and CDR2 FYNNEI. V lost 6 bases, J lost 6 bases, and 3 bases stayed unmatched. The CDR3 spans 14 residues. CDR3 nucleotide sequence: TGTGCCAGCAGCGGGACTAGCGGGAGGATCGAGCAGTACTTC. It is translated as CASSGTSGRIEQYF.

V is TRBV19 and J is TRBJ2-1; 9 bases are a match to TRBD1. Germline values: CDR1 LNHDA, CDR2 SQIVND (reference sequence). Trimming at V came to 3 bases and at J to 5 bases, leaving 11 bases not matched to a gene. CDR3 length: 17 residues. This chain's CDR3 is CASSITSGTGIHNEQFF. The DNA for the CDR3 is TGTGCCAGTAGTATTACATCCGGGACAGGGATACACAATGAGCAGTTCTTC.

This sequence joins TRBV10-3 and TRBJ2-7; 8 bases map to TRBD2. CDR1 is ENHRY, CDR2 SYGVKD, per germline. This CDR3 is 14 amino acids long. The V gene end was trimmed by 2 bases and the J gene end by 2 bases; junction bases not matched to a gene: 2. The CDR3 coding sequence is TGTGCCATCAGTGAGCCGGGACTAGCCTACGAGCAGTACTTC. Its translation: CAISEPGLAYEQYF.

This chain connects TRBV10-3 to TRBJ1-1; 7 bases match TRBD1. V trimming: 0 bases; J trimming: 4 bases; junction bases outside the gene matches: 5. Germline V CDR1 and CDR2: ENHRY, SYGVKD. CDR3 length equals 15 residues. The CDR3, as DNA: TGTGCCATCAGTGAGTCAGGGGGCTTCGGCACTGAAGCTTTCTTT. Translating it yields CAISESGGFGTEAFF.

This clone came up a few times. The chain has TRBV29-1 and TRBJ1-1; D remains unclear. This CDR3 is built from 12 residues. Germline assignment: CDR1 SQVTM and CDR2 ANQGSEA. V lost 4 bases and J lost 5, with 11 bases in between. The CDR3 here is CSVGGIWTEAFF. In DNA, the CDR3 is TGCAGCGTTGGAGGGATCTGGACTGAAGCTTTCTTT.

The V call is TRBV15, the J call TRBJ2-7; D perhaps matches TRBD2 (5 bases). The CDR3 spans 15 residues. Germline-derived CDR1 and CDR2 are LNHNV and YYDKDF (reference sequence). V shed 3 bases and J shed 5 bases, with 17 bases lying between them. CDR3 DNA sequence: TGTGCCACCAGCAGGTCAGGACTGGGGATAGACGAGCAGTACTTC. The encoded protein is CATSRSGLGIDEQYF. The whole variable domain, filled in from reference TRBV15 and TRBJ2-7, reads DAMVIQNPRYQVTQFGKPVTLSCSQTLNHNVMYWYQQKSSQAPKLLFHYYDKDFNNEADTPDNFQSRRPNTSFCFLDIRSPGLGDTAMYLCATSRSGLGIDEQYFGPGTRLTVT.

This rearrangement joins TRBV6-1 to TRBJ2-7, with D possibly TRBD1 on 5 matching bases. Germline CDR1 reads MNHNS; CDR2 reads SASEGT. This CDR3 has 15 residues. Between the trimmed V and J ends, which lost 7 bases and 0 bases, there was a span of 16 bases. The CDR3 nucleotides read TGTGCCAGCACCCACTGGGGCGCCAGCTCCTACGAGCAGTACTTC. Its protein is CASTHWGASSYEQYF.

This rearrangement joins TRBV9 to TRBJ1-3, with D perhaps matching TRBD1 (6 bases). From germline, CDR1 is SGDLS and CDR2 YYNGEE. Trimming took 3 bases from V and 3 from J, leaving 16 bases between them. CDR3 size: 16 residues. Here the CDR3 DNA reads TGTGCCAGCAGCGCAACCCAGCGGACAGTTGGAAACACCATATATTTT. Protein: CASSATQRTVGNTIYF.

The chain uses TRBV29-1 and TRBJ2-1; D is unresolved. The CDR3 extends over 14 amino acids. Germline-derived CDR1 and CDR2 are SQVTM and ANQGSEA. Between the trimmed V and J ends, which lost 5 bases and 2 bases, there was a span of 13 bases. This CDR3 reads CSVSDLRAYNEQFF. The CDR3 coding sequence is TGCAGCGTTTCTGATCTAAGAGCCTACAATGAGCAGTTCTTC.

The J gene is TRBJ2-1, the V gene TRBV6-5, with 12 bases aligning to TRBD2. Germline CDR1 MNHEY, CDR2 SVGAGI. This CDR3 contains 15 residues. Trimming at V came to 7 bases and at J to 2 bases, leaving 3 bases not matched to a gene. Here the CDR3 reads CASKLAGGPYNEQFF. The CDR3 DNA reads TGTGCCAGCAAACTAGCGGGAGGCCCCTACAATGAGCAGTTCTTC.

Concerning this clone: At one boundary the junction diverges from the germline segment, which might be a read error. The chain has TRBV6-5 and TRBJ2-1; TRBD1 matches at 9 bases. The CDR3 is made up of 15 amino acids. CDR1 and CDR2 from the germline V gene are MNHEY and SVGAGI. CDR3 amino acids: CAGRAGTGIYNEQFF. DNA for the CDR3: TGTGCCGGCAGAGCCGGGACAGGGATCTACAATGAGCAGTTCTTC.

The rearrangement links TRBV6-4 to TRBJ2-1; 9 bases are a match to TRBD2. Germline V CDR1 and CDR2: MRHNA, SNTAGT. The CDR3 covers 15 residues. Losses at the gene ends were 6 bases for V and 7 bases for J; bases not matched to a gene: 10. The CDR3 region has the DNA TGTGCCAGCAGAGCCGGGACTAGCTCTTGGAATGAGCAGTTCTTC. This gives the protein CASRAGTSSWNEQFF.